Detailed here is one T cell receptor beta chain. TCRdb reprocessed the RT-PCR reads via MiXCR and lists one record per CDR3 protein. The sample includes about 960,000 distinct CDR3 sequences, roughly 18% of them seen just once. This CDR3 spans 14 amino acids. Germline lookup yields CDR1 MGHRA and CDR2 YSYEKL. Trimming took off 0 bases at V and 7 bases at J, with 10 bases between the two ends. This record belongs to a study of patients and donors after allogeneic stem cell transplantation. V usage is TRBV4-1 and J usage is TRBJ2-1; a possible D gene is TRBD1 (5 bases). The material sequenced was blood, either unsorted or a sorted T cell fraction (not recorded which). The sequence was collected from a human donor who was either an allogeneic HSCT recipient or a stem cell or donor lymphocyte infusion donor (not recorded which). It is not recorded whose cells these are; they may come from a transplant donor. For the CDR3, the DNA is TGCGCCAGCAGCCAAGAAAGGGGCCGGAATGAGCAGTTCTTC. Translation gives CASSQERGRNEQFF.